This T cell receptor (beta chain) stems from a study of cytomegalovirus exposure and HLA in healthy donors. Whole-study results and caveats: An ancestry cluster, one associated with Asian ancestry, reportedly showed fewer N-insertions than the 666-donor mean in a later analysis. Many donors shared some public TCRs, even though most TCR sequences were rare.

Notes on this clone: Its antigen is unidentified.

Germline lookup yields CDR1 SEHNR and CDR2 FQNEAQ (reference sequence). The CDR3 consists of 16 residues. With 6 bases removed from V and 7 bases from J, the gap between germline ends came to 21 bases. The primer mix had 60 Vbeta and 13 Jbeta primers. Only in-frame clones appear in the TCRdb table, and some are missing; sequencing was by immunoSEQ multiplex PCR. The table records some 180,000 clones, 81% of them present only once. Nominally healthy donors provided the samples, though records likely missed some immune exposures. Sequencing was done on a sample of PBMCs. The receptor comes from a middle-aged man in good health and CMV-seropositive. This chain connects TRBV7-9 to TRBJ2-2; D is possibly TRBD2 (8 bases). This CDR3 is CASRPPGGGTVGELFF. For the CDR3, the DNA is TGTGCCAGCAGGCCTCCTGGCGGGGGGACAGTCGGGGAGCTGTTTTTT.